This T cell receptor (beta chain) is drawn from a study of spatial heterogeneity in lung cancer. Study as a whole: Sequence detection consistently recorded a greater number of beta-chain than alpha-chain sequences. Combinations of a unique TCR and a UMI were tallied in raw reads, and on average each appeared more than ten times. Overall study results and limits: Blood showed ubiquitous tumor TCRs more often at resection than at routine follow-up.

Indicated time point: sample taken at primary tumor resection. Tumor, nontumor lung or frozen PBMC supplied whole RNA, sequenced without sorting. This clonotype was detected ten times or more. What it recognizes is unknown. Each TCR cDNA molecule carried a unique molecular identifier. TCRdb used MiXCR to reprocess the 5' RACE reads, holding one entry per CDR3 protein. The sample has about 44,000 distinct CDR3 sequences, approximately 13% seen once. The germline gives CDR1 SNHLY, CDR2 FYNNEI. V was trimmed by 3 bases and J by 0 bases, leaving 5 bases between them. The CDR3 is made up of 14 amino acids. This rearrangement joins TRBV2 to TRBJ2-2; the D is unclear. This clonotype was sampled from a male donor with early-stage non-small cell lung cancer. The source material was PBMCs, sampled at surgery. The CDR3 region is CASSEQPNTGELFF. CDR3 nucleotide sequence: TGTGCCAGCAGTGAGCAGCCGAACACCGGGGAGCTGTTTTTT.